The source of this TCR beta chain is a study of vaccination and CD4 T cells after COVID-19. Per the germline V gene, CDR1 is DFQATT and CDR2 is SNEGSKA (reference sequence). This CDR3 has 13 amino acids. Trimming cost V 5 bases and J 2 bases, with 12 bases left between them. Treatment reported: roughly 10-day PBMC culture with coronavirus spike peptide pools or control peptides (ViraFEST assay). To note about this clonotype: Its target is not known.

Sequencing of DNA taken from cultured CD4+ T cells relied on the Oncomine TCR Beta short-read assay. TCRdb itself ran the PCR reads through MiXCR, one entry per CDR3 protein. The sample lists 12,000 or so distinct CDR3 sequences, approximately 79% seen once, with around 30% in the top ten. The source of this sequence is a human donor who had recovered from COVID-19. The source material was CD4+ T cells from blood, cultured in vitro. J is TRBJ1-1 and V is TRBV20-1; D possibly corresponds to TRBD1 (5 bases). CDR3 sequence: CSAADNPNTEAFF. In DNA, the CDR3 is TGCAGTGCTGCGGACAACCCTAACACTGAAGCTTTCTTT.